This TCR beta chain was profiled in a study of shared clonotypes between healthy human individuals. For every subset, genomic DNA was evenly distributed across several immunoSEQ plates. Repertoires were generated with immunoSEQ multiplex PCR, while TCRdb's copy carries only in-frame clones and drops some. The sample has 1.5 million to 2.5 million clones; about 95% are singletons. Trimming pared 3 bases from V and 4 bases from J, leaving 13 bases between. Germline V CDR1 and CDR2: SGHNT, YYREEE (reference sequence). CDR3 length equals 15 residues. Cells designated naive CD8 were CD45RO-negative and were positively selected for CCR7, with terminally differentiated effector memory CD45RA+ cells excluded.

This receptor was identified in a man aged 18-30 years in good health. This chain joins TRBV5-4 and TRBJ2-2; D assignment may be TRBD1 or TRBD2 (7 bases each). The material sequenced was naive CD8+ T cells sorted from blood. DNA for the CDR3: TGTGCCAGCAGCTGGGAGGGGGCGGGCACCGGGGAGCTGTTTTTT. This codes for CASSWEGAGTGELFF.